Listed below are T cell receptor beta chains from one sample, sequenced in a study of T-cell memory formation after mild COVID-19. Each CDR3 protein is one row after TCRdb ran MiXCR on the 5' RACE reads. The top ten clones hold about 22% of a sample with hundreds of thousands of distinct CDR3 sequences, around 17% of them seen once. Source material: PBMCs or a T cell subset sorted from them (not recorded which). The receptors were gathered from a man aged 18 to 35 who had mild COVID-19 (a few samples of this study predate the infection). Cell type and time point are not known. Both conserved end residues are part of each CDR3. Each record gives: J gene, V gene, clone size, D gene, CDR3 protein, CDR3 DNA. The D gene is left open where the match is weak. Clone size is shown for a subset of rows, as once, few, many or a class of expanded clone.

>TRBJ2-5|TRBV5-1|few|TRBD1
CASSFRQGAGETQYF
TGCGCCAGCAGCTTCCGACAGGGGGCCGGTGAGACCCAGTACTTC
>TRBJ2-1|TRBV5-5|few|.
CASSLGFGGLNEQFF
TGTGCCAGCAGCTTGGGTTTCGGGGGGCTTAATGAGCAGTTCTTC
>TRBJ2-2|TRBV20-1|few|.
CSASFGGPTGELFF
TGCAGTGCTAGTTTTGGGGGTCCCACCGGGGAGCTGTTTTTT
>TRBJ2-1|TRBV4-1|.|.
CASSRQAGSPQEQFF
TGCGCCAGCAGCCGTCAGGCGGGGTCCCCCCAGGAGCAGTTCTTC
>TRBJ2-5|TRBV3-1|.|.
CASSRRTLFAETQYF
TGTGCCAGCAGCCGGAGAACGTTGTTTGCAGAGACCCAGTACTTC
>TRBJ2-2|TRBV2|.|TRBD2
CASRKTSGGGTGELFF
TGTGCCAGCAGGAAAACTAGCGGGGGGGGCACCGGGGAGCTGTTTTTT
>TRBJ2-7|TRBV18|few|.
CASSPEAVRYEQYF
TGTGCCAGCTCACCGGAAGCAGTTAGGTACGAGCAGTACTTC
>TRBJ2-7|TRBV12-3/TRBV12-4|many|.
CASSPQVRGSVGEQYF
TGTGCCAGCAGCCCCCAGGTTAGGGGGTCGGTGGGGGAGCAGTACTTC
>TRBJ1-1|TRBV9|.|.
CASSVVGGVNTEAFF
TGTGCCAGCAGCGTAGTTGGAGGGGTGAACACTGAAGCTTTCTTT
>TRBJ1-5|TRBV4-3|many|TRBD1
CASSPTGIQPQHF
TGCGCCAGCAGCCCGACAGGGATTCAGCCCCAGCATTTT
>TRBJ2-3|TRBV27|many|.
CASSFYNADTQYF
TGTGCCAGCAGTTTTTATAATGCAGATACGCAGTATTTT
>TRBJ1-5|TRBV6-2/TRBV6-3|many|.
CASRAGASNQPQHF
TGTGCCAGCAGAGCCGGGGCTAGCAATCAGCCCCAGCATTTT
>TRBJ1-5|TRBV12-3/TRBV12-4|.|.
CASSFDGGRQPQHF
TGTGCCAGCAGTTTTGATGGGGGACGACAGCCACAGCATTTT
>TRBJ1-2|TRBV4-3|few|TRBD1
CASSQDSGDRGLYGYTF
TGCGCCAGCAGCCAAGATTCCGGGGACAGAGGATTATATGGCTACACCTTC
>TRBJ2-1|TRBV27|few|.
CASGGEAVFYNEQFF
TGTGCCAGCGGTGGAGAAGCGGTTTTCTACAATGAGCAGTTCTTC
>TRBJ2-1|TRBV27|.|TRBD2
CASSLKVLAGANEQFF
TGTGCCAGCAGTTTAAAGGTACTAGCGGGGGCCAATGAGCAGTTCTTC
>TRBJ2-5|TRBV20-1|.|.
CSARDGGRETQYF
TGCAGTGCTAGAGATGGGGGGCGAGAGACCCAGTACTTC
>TRBJ2-2|TRBV7-2|few|.
CASSLTRVNTGELFF
TGTGCCAGCAGCTTAACCAGGGTGAACACCGGGGAGCTGTTTTTT
>TRBJ2-6|TRBV7-3|few|.
CASSLMGPGANVLTF
TGTGCCAGCAGCTTAATGGGTCCTGGGGCCAACGTCCTGACTTTC
>TRBJ1-1|TRBV6-2/TRBV6-3|few|TRBD1
CASRGTVTNQAFF
TGTGCCAGCAGGGGGACAGTAACAAATCAGGCTTTCTTT
>TRBJ1-2|TRBV20-1|.|.
CSARDHVTTKANYGYTF
TGCAGTGCTAGAGATCACGTAACAACAAAAGCTAACTATGGCTACACCTTC
>TRBJ1-3|TRBV5-1|few|.
CASSPDLDFGNTIYF
TGCGCCAGCAGCCCAGATCTAGATTTTGGAAACACCATATATTTT
>TRBJ1-1|TRBV29-1|few|TRBD1
CSVRGVEGAWGTEAFF
TGCAGCGTCCGGGGTGTGGAGGGGGCTTGGGGCACTGAAGCTTTCTTT
>TRBJ1-4|TRBV5-1|.|.
CASSTGLMTTNEKLFF
TGCGCCAGCAGCACGGGACTTATGACAACTAATGAAAAACTGTTTTTT
>TRBJ1-1|TRBV28|.|.
CASSLRRSTEAFF
TGTGCCAGCAGTTTAAGGAGAAGCACTGAAGCTTTCTTT
>TRBJ1-6|TRBV9|.|.
CASSVEGSPLHF
TGTGCCAGCAGCGTAGAAGGCTCACCCCTCCACTTT
>TRBJ2-3|TRBV11-2|few|TRBD2
CASSLVGGAVDTQYF
TGTGCCAGCAGCTTAGTCGGGGGGGCAGTAGATACGCAGTATTTT
>TRBJ2-5|TRBV5-1|many|.
CASSFLLGSETQYF
TGCGCCAGCAGCTTTCTTCTGGGATCCGAGACCCAGTACTTC
>TRBJ2-7|TRBV3-1|few|.
CASSQLGLGEQYF
TGTGCCAGCAGCCAACTCGGATTGGGCGAGCAGTACTTC
>TRBJ1-1|TRBV7-9|few|TRBD1
CASRTGTGAFTEAFF
TGTGCCAGCAGAACCGGGACAGGGGCATTTACTGAAGCTTTCTTT
>TRBJ1-1|TRBV2|few|TRBD1
CASTRDRGQTEAFF
TGTGCCAGCACTAGGGACAGGGGACAAACTGAAGCTTTCTTT
>TRBJ1-5|TRBV4-3|few|.
CASSQGPDSDQPQHF
TGCGCCAGCAGCCAAGGGCCGGACAGTGATCAGCCCCAGCATTTT
>TRBJ2-7|TRBV7-9|once|.
CASSSSGGFYEQYF
TGTGCCAGCAGCTCCTCCGGGGGTTTCTACGAGCAGTACTTC
>TRBJ2-1|TRBV27|once|.
CASSLSRPTNEQFF
TGTGCCAGCAGTTTATCCCGCCCCACTAATGAGCAGTTCTTC
>TRBJ2-2|TRBV5-1|.|.
CASSLGDRTGELFF
TGCGCCAGCAGCTTGGGTGACAGAACCGGGGAGCTGTTTTTT
>TRBJ2-7|TRBV20-1|.|TRBD1
CSARAVTGNSYEQYF
TGCAGTGCTAGGGCCGTGACAGGGAACTCCTACGAGCAGTACTTC
>TRBJ1-1|TRBV7-2|many|.
CASSLGGGMNTEAFF
TGTGCCAGCAGTTTGGGGGGCGGAATGAACACTGAAGCTTTCTTT
>TRBJ1-1|TRBV20-1|.|TRBD1
CSARTGSVVAEAFF
TGCAGTGCAAGGACAGGTAGCGTGGTCGCTGAAGCTTTCTTT
>TRBJ1-2|TRBV7-9|few|.
CASSLPGLQLANYGYTF
TGTGCCAGCAGTTTGCCGGGACTCCAGTTAGCTAACTATGGCTACACCTTC